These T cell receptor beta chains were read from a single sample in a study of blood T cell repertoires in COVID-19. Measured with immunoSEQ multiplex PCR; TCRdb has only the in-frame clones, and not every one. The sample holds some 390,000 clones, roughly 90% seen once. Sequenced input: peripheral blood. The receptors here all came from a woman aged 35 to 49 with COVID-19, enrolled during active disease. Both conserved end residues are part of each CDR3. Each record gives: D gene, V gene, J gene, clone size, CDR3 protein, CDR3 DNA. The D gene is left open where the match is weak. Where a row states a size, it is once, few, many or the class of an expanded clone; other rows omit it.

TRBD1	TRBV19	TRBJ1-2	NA	CASQRDAGQGNGYTF	TGTGCCAGTCAGCGAGACGCGGGACAGGGGAATGGCTACACCTTC
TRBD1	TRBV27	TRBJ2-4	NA	CASSLSGQGSGIQYF	TGTGCCAGCAGTTTATCGGGACAGGGGTCTGGGATTCAGTACTTC
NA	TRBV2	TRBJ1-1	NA	CASRVSQGEAFF	TGTGCCAGCAGGGTATCACAGGGTGAAGCTTTCTTT
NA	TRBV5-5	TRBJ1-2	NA	CASEGAGVGYGYTF	TGTGCCTCCGAGGGTGCAGGGGTGGGGTATGGCTACACCTTC
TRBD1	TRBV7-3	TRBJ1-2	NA	CASSFGTGEYGYTF	TGTGCCAGCAGCTTCGGAACAGGGGAGTATGGCTACACCTTC
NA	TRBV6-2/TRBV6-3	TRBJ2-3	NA	CASSYASWSRSTDTQYF	TGTGCCAGCAGTTACGCATCGTGGTCGCGGAGCACAGATACGCAGTATTTT
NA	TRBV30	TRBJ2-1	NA	CAWKSLNEQFF	TGTGCCTGGAAGAGTTTAAATGAGCAGTTCTTC
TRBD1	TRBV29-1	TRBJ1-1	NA	CSAVLQGRNTEAFF	TGCAGCGCCGTTTTACAGGGGAGGAACACTGAAGCTTTCTTT
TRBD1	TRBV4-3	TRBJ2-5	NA	CASSQDLQGAGETQYF	TGCGCCAGCAGCCAAGATCTGCAGGGGGCAGGGGAGACCCAGTACTTC
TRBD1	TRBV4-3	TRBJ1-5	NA	CASSQDGTGGMPQHF	TGCGCCAGCAGCCAAGACGGGACAGGGGGCATGCCCCAGCATTTT
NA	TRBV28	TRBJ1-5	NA	CASSPSGRNQPQHF	TGTGCCAGCAGTCCTTCGGGTCGTAATCAGCCCCAGCATTTT
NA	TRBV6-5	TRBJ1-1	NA	CASSHQDTEAFF	TGTGCCAGCAGCCATCAGGACACTGAAGCTTTCTTT
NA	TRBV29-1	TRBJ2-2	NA	CSGGSTDRELFF	TGCAGCGGTGGATCGACGGACAGGGAGCTGTTTTTT
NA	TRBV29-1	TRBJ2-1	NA	CSVGQRSTYNEQFF	TGCAGCGTTGGGCAGCGGAGCACCTACAATGAGCAGTTCTTC
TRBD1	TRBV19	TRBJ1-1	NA	CASSMGQGQLANTEAFF	TGTGCCAGTAGTATGGGACAGGGGCAATTGGCGAACACTGAAGCTTTCTTT
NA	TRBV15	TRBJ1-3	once	CATSRDPTGLSGNTIYF	TGTGCCACCAGCAGAGATCCGACAGGTCTTTCTGGAAACACCATATATTTT
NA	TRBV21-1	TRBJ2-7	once	CASSIGVGLAGARGAREQYF	TGTGCCAGCAGCATTGGAGTGGGACTAGCGGGAGCAAGGGGGGCTCGCGAGCAGTACTTC
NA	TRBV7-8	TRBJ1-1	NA	CASSLFGNTEAFF	TGTGCCAGCAGCTTATTCGGGAACACTGAAGCTTTCTTT
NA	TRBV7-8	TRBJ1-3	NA	CASSLGSRRATVSSGNTIYF	TGTGCCAGCAGCTTAGGTAGTCGGCGAGCGACCGTAAGCTCTGGAAACACCATATATTTT
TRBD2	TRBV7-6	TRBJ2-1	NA	CASSLQGGLSGRYNEQFF	TGTGCCAGCAGCTTACAGGGTGGACTCAGCGGGAGATACAATGAGCAGTTCTTC
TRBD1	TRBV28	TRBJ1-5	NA	CASFLGQGHQPQHF	TGTGCCAGCTTCTTGGGACAGGGGCATCAGCCCCAGCATTTT
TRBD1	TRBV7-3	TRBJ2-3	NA	CASSLGTGYTDTQYF	TGTGCCAGCAGCTTAGGGACAGGGTATACAGATACGCAGTATTTT
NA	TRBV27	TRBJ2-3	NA	CASSRRTSDTQYF	TGTGCCAGCAGCCGTAGAACCTCAGATACGCAGTATTTT
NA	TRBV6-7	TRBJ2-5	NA	CASPYPSVVWGGSQFQETQYF	TGTGCCAGCCCTTACCCATCCGTCGTCTGGGGGGGCAGCCAGTTCCAAGAGACCCAGTACTTC
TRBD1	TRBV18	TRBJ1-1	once	CASSPRSGGNTEAFF	TGTGCCAGCTCACCACGCTCAGGGGGCAACACTGAAGCTTTCTTT
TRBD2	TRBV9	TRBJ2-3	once	CASSVEGTSVPPDTQYF	TGTGCCAGCAGCGTAGAGGGGACTAGCGTTCCCCCCGATACGCAGTATTTT
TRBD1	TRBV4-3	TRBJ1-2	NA	CASSDRGHGYTF	TGCGCCAGCAGCGACAGGGGGCACGGCTACACCTTC
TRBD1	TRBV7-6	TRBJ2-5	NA	CASSLAGGQGETQYF	TGTGCCAGCAGCTTAGCAGGGGGACAGGGGGAGACCCAGTACTTC
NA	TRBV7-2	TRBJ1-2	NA	CASSPRIGAATGSGYGYTF	TGTGCCAGCAGCCCACGTATAGGGGCTGCGACAGGCAGTGGCTATGGCTACACCTTC
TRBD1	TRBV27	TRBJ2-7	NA	CASSSWDSSYEQYF	TGTGCCAGCAGCTCCTGGGACAGTTCCTACGAGCAGTACTTC
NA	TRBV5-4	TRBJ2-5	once	CASSLVRQETQYF	TGTGCCAGCAGCTTAGTTAGACAAGAGACCCAGTACTTC
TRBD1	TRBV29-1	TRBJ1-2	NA	CSVEALQGAGTYGYTF	TGCAGCGTTGAAGCGCTACAGGGGGCCGGAACCTATGGCTACACCTTC